The sequence of this TCR beta chain was determined in a study of blood T cell repertoires in COVID-19. Across the study: The samples span acute and convalescent COVID-19 from the United States, Italy and Spain.

Trimming removed 1 base from V and 6 bases from J, with 7 bases in between. The CDR3 length is 12 residues. Germline CDR1 GTSNPN, CDR2 SVGIG (reference sequence). In the source study's methods: Reference gene primer amplification gave nucleated cell count estimates. Profiled with immunoSEQ multiplex PCR; TCRdb holds only in-frame clones, not every one. V and J calls and clone size are those listed in that table; D and trimming were worked out from the DNA. The table records roughly 66,000 clones, around 82% of them present only once. The chain carries TRBV30 and TRBJ2-1, with D unresolved. The sample was peripheral blood. The clonotype was recovered from a man between 60 and 75 years old with acute or convalescent COVID-19. This CDR3 reads CAWSASGNEQFF. The DNA for the CDR3 is TGTGCCTGGAGTGCTAGTGGCAATGAGCAGTTCTTC.